This is a list of T cell receptor beta chains from one sample in a study of CD8 T cells in Susac syndrome. TCRdb re-called the immunoSEQ multiplex PCR reads through MiXCR, storing one row per CDR3 protein. This table has 180,000 or so distinct CDR3 sequences, around 95% appearing once. Sequencing was performed on CD4+ T cells from PBMCs. Source of these receptors: a human donor in good health. CDR3s include the opening cysteine and the closing phenylalanine or tryptophan. Fields, in order: V gene, clone size, J gene, D gene, CDR3 DNA, CDR3 protein. D genes are given only for firm matches. The size field is filled for only some rows; it gives once, few, many or a size class.

V: TRBV11-2; size: .; J: TRBJ2-3; D: TRBD2; DNA: TGTGCCAGCAGCTTGCCCCGGACTAGCGGGGGAGGAGATACGCAGTATTTT; CDR3: CASSLPRTSGGGDTQYF
V: TRBV7-2; size: .; J: TRBJ2-1; D: TRBD2; DNA: TGTGCCAGCAGCTTCACGCCGGGGGGGGCCTATGAGCAGTTCTTC; CDR3: CASSFTPGGAYEQFF
V: TRBV6-6; size: .; J: TRBJ2-7; D: .; DNA: TGTGCCAGCAGTGACGCCAGGGGACCGACCTACGAGCAGTACTTC; CDR3: CASSDARGPTYEQYF
V: TRBV7-9; size: .; J: TRBJ2-7; D: .; DNA: TGTGCCAGCAGCTTAGGGGCCAGGGACGAGCAGTACTTC; CDR3: CASSLGARDEQYF
V: TRBV19; size: once; J: TRBJ2-1; D: .; DNA: TGTGCCAGTAGCCAGTCGGTGGGTGAGCAGTTCTTC; CDR3: CASSQSVGEQFF
V: TRBV5-6; size: .; J: TRBJ1-1; D: .; DNA: TGTGCCAGCAGCTTTAGGCAGGGGTATAATGAAGCTTTCTTT; CDR3: CASSFRQGYNEAFF
V: TRBV18; size: .; J: TRBJ2-1; D: .; DNA: TGTGCCAGCTCACCAACAGGCTACAATGAGCAGTTCTTC; CDR3: CASSPTGYNEQFF
V: TRBV12-3/TRBV12-4; size: .; J: TRBJ2-4; D: .; DNA: TGTGCCAGCAGTTTATCGTTGGGGAACATTCAGTACTTC; CDR3: CASSLSLGNIQYF
V: TRBV11-2; size: .; J: TRBJ2-3; D: TRBD2; DNA: TGTGCCAGCAGCCGTAGCGGGAGGCGAGATACGCAGTATTTT; CDR3: CASSRSGRRDTQYF
V: TRBV29-1; size: .; J: TRBJ1-2; D: TRBD1; DNA: TGCAGCGTTGCCGTCACGGACAGGGTGCACGGCTACACCTTC; CDR3: CSVAVTDRVHGYTF
V: TRBV12-2; size: .; J: TRBJ2-1; D: .; DNA: TGTGCAAGTCGCGCCGGACGCGGTCAGTTCTTC; CDR3: CASRAGRGQFF
V: TRBV20-1; size: .; J: TRBJ1-6; D: TRBD1; DNA: TGCAGTGCTACGGGACAGGGGGTTCTAAATTCACCCCTCCACTTT; CDR3: CSATGQGVLNSPLHF
V: TRBV7-8; size: once; J: TRBJ2-2; D: .; DNA: TGTGCCAGCAGCTTAGAATGGTGGGGCGCCGGGGAGCTGTTTTTT; CDR3: CASSLEWWGAGELFF
V: TRBV15; size: .; J: TRBJ1-1; D: TRBD1; DNA: TGTGCCACCAGCAGAGATCAGTGGGACAGGGCAGCTTTCTTT; CDR3: CATSRDQWDRAAFF
V: TRBV5-6; size: .; J: TRBJ2-5; D: .; DNA: TGTGCCAGCAGCTTGAGGGTCGGGACAGAGACCCAGTACTTC; CDR3: CASSLRVGTETQYF
V: TRBV18; size: once; J: TRBJ1-5; D: .; DNA: TGTGCCAGCTCACCAGGGGGGCCCCAGCATTTT; CDR3: CASSPGGPQHF
V: TRBV7-9; size: .; J: TRBJ2-7; D: .; DNA: TGTGCCAGCAGCTTTACAGGGACCTACGAGCAGTACTTC; CDR3: CASSFTGTYEQYF
V: TRBV4-1; size: once; J: TRBJ1-1; D: .; DNA: TGCGCCAGCAGCCAAGGGTGGGCAGGAGCGAACACTGAAGCTTTCTTT; CDR3: CASSQGWAGANTEAFF
V: TRBV29-1; size: .; J: TRBJ2-3; D: TRBD2; DNA: TGCAGCGTGGTACCGGGACTAGACACAGATACGCAGTATTTT; CDR3: CSVVPGLDTDTQYF
V: TRBV3-1; size: .; J: TRBJ2-1; D: .; DNA: TGTGCCAGCAGCCAAGATCGGGTCCGTGGCAATGAGCAGTTCTTC; CDR3: CASSQDRVRGNEQFF
V: TRBV12-3/TRBV12-4; size: .; J: TRBJ1-1; D: .; DNA: TGTGCCAGCATGAGGACTGAAGCTTTCTTT; CDR3: CASMRTEAFF
V: TRBV24-1; size: .; J: TRBJ2-1; D: TRBD2; DNA: TGTGCCACCAGTGACCCTAGCGGGAGTAAGTACAATGAGCAGTTCTTC; CDR3: CATSDPSGSKYNEQFF
V: TRBV29-1; size: .; J: TRBJ2-1; D: .; DNA: TGCAGCGTTGTACCCGTCACCAATGAGCAGTTCTTC; CDR3: CSVVPVTNEQFF
V: TRBV7-3; size: .; J: TRBJ2-5; D: .; DNA: TGTGCCAGCAGTCAACTAGGGGCCCCAGAGACCCAGTACTTC; CDR3: CASSQLGAPETQYF
V: TRBV15; size: .; J: TRBJ1-6; D: .; DNA: TGTGCCACCAGCAGAGATCGAGGAAGTGTTGGACCCCTCCACTTT; CDR3: CATSRDRGSVGPLHF
V: TRBV6-2/TRBV6-3; size: .; J: TRBJ2-7; D: .; DNA: TGTGCCAGCAGTTATTTGGGGGCACCATCCTACGAGCAGTACTTC; CDR3: CASSYLGAPSYEQYF
V: TRBV4-3; size: .; J: TRBJ2-5; D: .; DNA: TGCGCCAGCAGCCCAGACCTGTTTACGGAGACCCAGTACTTC; CDR3: CASSPDLFTETQYF
V: TRBV7-9; size: .; J: TRBJ1-6; D: TRBD1; DNA: TGTGCCAGCAGCCCGGACAGGGGTAATTCACCCCTCCACTTT; CDR3: CASSPDRGNSPLHF
V: TRBV29-1; size: few; J: TRBJ2-1; D: .; DNA: TGCAGCGTTGCTTCGGCGGGGAAGCACAATGAGCAGTTCTTC; CDR3: CSVASAGKHNEQFF
V: TRBV20-1; size: .; J: TRBJ1-1; D: .; DNA: TGCAGTGCGCCGGACAGCAATACGGGAGAAGCTTTCTTT; CDR3: CSAPDSNTGEAFF
V: TRBV27; size: .; J: TRBJ1-2; D: .; DNA: TGTGCCAGGCCAGCCGCAAGCCTTGGCTACACCTTC; CDR3: CARPAASLGYTF
V: TRBV6-5; size: .; J: TRBJ1-1; D: .; DNA: TGTGCCAGCAGTGTAACCTTGGGGCGGGAAGCTTTCTTT; CDR3: CASSVTLGREAFF
V: TRBV20-1; size: .; J: TRBJ2-1; D: TRBD1; DNA: TGCAGTGCGCTTGGACAGGGGGGCACTAGCTCCTACAATGAGCAGTTCTTC; CDR3: CSALGQGGTSSYNEQFF
V: TRBV29-1; size: once; J: TRBJ2-1; D: TRBD2; DNA: TGCAGCGTAAAAATAGCGGGAGATGAGCAGTTCTTC; CDR3: CSVKIAGDEQFF
V: TRBV30; size: .; J: TRBJ2-1; D: .; DNA: TGTGCCTGGGCCCCTAGGGGCTGGAATGAGCAGTTCTTC; CDR3: CAWAPRGWNEQFF
V: TRBV7-9; size: .; J: TRBJ2-5; D: .; DNA: TGTGCCAGCAGCTTCCGGCGCAGGGTTTCCCAAGAGACCCAGTACTTC; CDR3: CASSFRRRVSQETQYF
V: TRBV20-1; size: .; J: TRBJ2-7; D: TRBD2; DNA: TGCAGTGCCGCCGGGACTAGCGGGGGCCAATCCTACGAGCAGTACTTC; CDR3: CSAAGTSGGQSYEQYF
V: TRBV29-1; size: once; J: TRBJ2-1; D: .; DNA: TGCAGCGTTGAAGATCGGGACGGGGGCTCCTACAATGAGCAGTTCTTC; CDR3: CSVEDRDGGSYNEQFF
V: TRBV12-3/TRBV12-4; size: .; J: TRBJ2-2; D: .; DNA: TGTGCCAGCAGTTTAGCTACAGGAACCGGGGAGCTGTTTTTT; CDR3: CASSLATGTGELFF
V: TRBV2; size: .; J: TRBJ2-5; D: .; DNA: TGTGCCAGCAGTGACTGGGAAGAGACCCAGTACTTC; CDR3: CASSDWEETQYF
V: TRBV29-1; size: .; J: TRBJ2-5; D: TRBD2; DNA: TGCAGCGCCAGCGGGACCACCCAAGAGACCCAGTACTTC; CDR3: CSASGTTQETQYF
V: TRBV28; size: .; J: TRBJ2-3; D: TRBD2; DNA: TGTGCCAGCAGTTACGAGCGGGGACCCACAGATACGCAGTATTTT; CDR3: CASSYERGPTDTQYF
V: TRBV6-2/TRBV6-3; size: once; J: TRBJ2-5; D: TRBD1; DNA: TGTGCCAGCAGTTACAATCGGGACAGTAAAGAGACCCAGTACTTC; CDR3: CASSYNRDSKETQYF
V: TRBV9; size: .; J: TRBJ2-4; D: TRBD1; DNA: TGTGCCAGCAGCGTAGAGGGGGCGATAAACATTCAGTACTTC; CDR3: CASSVEGAINIQYF
V: TRBV9; size: .; J: TRBJ2-3; D: .; DNA: TGTGCCAGCAGCGTAGATGCAGATACGCAGTATTTT; CDR3: CASSVDADTQYF
V: TRBV7-2; size: .; J: TRBJ2-5; D: TRBD1; DNA: TGTGCCAGCAGCCTCCGGACAGGGGAAGGAGAGACCCAGTACTTC; CDR3: CASSLRTGEGETQYF
V: TRBV20-1; size: .; J: TRBJ2-1; D: .; DNA: TGCAGTGCTATTCCCCAATACAATGAGCAGTTCTTC; CDR3: CSAIPQYNEQFF
V: TRBV12-3/TRBV12-4; size: .; J: TRBJ2-5; D: .; DNA: TGTGCCAGCAGTAAGGTAGACCAAGAGACCCAGTACTTC; CDR3: CASSKVDQETQYF
V: TRBV7-2; size: once; J: TRBJ2-1; D: TRBD2; DNA: TGTGCCAGCAGCTTAATGCTAGCGGGAGAGAATGAGCAGTTCTTC; CDR3: CASSLMLAGENEQFF
V: TRBV5-1; size: .; J: TRBJ1-6; D: .; DNA: TGCGCCAGCAGCTTGGAGACAGGAGAGGTTTCACCCCTCCACTTT; CDR3: CASSLETGEVSPLHF
V: TRBV30; size: .; J: TRBJ1-6; D: TRBD1; DNA: TGTGCCTGGAGTGTACCACAGGGGGGGAATTCACCCCTCCACTTT; CDR3: CAWSVPQGGNSPLHF
V: TRBV7-7; size: .; J: TRBJ1-1; D: .; DNA: TGTGCCAGCAGCCCCGAAGTGTTACAGGATGAAGCTTTCTTT; CDR3: CASSPEVLQDEAFF
V: TRBV19; size: .; J: TRBJ1-1; D: .; DNA: TGTGCCAGTATTAATCTGGGATACGCTTTCTTT; CDR3: CASINLGYAFF
V: TRBV19; size: .; J: TRBJ2-1; D: TRBD2; DNA: TGTGCCAGTACCTTTCCCCAGGGCGGGAGGTCGAATGAGCAGTTCTTC; CDR3: CASTFPQGGRSNEQFF
V: TRBV29-1; size: .; J: TRBJ1-2; D: .; DNA: TGCAGCGTGAGGGGTGCGTATGGCTACACCTTC; CDR3: CSVRGAYGYTF
V: TRBV18; size: .; J: TRBJ2-6; D: TRBD1; DNA: TGTGCCAGCTCACTAAGTGGACAGGGCTTATCTGGGGCCAACGTCCTGACTTTC; CDR3: CASSLSGQGLSGANVLTF
V: TRBV20-1; size: .; J: TRBJ2-1; D: TRBD2; DNA: TGCAGTGCGCTGACTAGCGGGAGGCCCCTCACCTACAATGAGCAGTTCTTC; CDR3: CSALTSGRPLTYNEQFF